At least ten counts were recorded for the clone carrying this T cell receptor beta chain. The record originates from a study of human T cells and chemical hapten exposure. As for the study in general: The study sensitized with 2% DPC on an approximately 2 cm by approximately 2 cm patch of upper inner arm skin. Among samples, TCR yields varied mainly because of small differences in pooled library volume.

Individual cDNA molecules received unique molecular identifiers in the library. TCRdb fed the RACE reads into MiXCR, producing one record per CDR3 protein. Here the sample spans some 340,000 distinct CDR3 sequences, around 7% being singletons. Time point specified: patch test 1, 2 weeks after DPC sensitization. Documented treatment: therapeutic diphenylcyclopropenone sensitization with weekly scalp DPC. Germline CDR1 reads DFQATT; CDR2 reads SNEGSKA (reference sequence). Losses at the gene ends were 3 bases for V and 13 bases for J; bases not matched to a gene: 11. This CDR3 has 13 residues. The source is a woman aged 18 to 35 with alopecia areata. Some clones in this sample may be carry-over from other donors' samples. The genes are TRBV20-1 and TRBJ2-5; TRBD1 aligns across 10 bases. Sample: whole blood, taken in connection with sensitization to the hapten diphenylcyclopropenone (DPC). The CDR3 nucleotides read TGCAGTGCTAGGGACTTAACCGGGACAGGGGCGTACTTC. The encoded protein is CSARDLTGTGAYF.